This T cell receptor beta chain was profiled in a study of CD8+CD57+ T cells in acquired aplastic anemia. Profiling of TCR beta VDJ combinations and CDR3 sequences used genomic DNA as template. Via MiXCR, TCRdb re-called the reads, giving one row per CDR3 protein. The data show more than 150,000 distinct CDR3 sequences, about 50% seen once. Germline CDR1 is ENHRY and CDR2 is SYGVKD. This CDR3 comprises 12 residues. Before being chosen for sequencing, patients had shown CD8+CD57+ cell expansion by flow cytometry. With regard to this clonotype: The junction departs from the called germline gene at one end, perhaps through a read error.

This chain joins TRBV10-3 and TRBJ2-7, with D unclear. Sequencing was performed on sorted CD4+, CD8+, or CD8+CD57+ T cells (not recorded which) from PBMCs. The TCR was taken from a human donor with aplastic anemia. The CDR3: CASSEVPTEQYF. The DNA of the CDR3 is TGTGCCAGCAGTGAAGTCCCCACCGAGCAGTACTTC.